This is a list of T cell receptor beta chains from one sample in a study of tumor and adjacent non-tumor tissue in lung cancer. TCRdb processed the multiplex PCR reads anew with MiXCR; each CDR3 protein has one entry. The sample lists some 200,000 distinct CDR3 sequences, over 55% occurring once. Sequencing was performed on lung tumor tissue. The receptors were sampled from a man between 60 and 75 years old with non-small cell lung cancer. CDR3s include the opening cysteine and the closing phenylalanine or tryptophan. D genes are given only for firm matches. Clone size is given for some rows only: seen once, a few or many times, or a class if the clone is expanded.

j_gene: TRBJ2-7; abundance: many; v_gene: TRBV11-2; d_gene: TRBD2; CDR3aa: CASRRGVSYEQYF; CDR3nt: TGTGCCAGCAGGCGGGGGGTCTCCTACGAGCAGTACTTC
j_gene: TRBJ2-7; abundance: NA; v_gene: TRBV20-1; d_gene: NA; CDR3aa: CSARVASRSYELYF; CDR3nt: TGCAGTGCTAGGGTGGCTAGCAGGTCCTACGAGCTGTACTTC
j_gene: TRBJ2-7; abundance: many; v_gene: TRBV11-3; d_gene: NA; CDR3aa: CASSLGSGSYEQYF; CDR3nt: TGTGCCAGCAGCTTAGGTTCAGGGTCCTACGAGCAGTACTTC
j_gene: TRBJ1-5; abundance: NA; v_gene: TRBV20-1; d_gene: NA; CDR3aa: CSARDDRATEPQHF; CDR3nt: TGCAGTGCTAGAGATGATCGGGCAACTGAACCCCAGCATTTT
j_gene: TRBJ1-2; abundance: NA; v_gene: TRBV20-1; d_gene: NA; CDR3aa: CSGPPRGHYGYTF; CDR3nt: TGCAGTGGCCCGCCCAGGGGCCACTATGGCTACACCTTC
j_gene: TRBJ1-2; abundance: few; v_gene: TRBV29-1; d_gene: NA; CDR3aa: CSVVAGPGVYGYTF; CDR3nt: TGCAGCGTTGTGGCAGGCCCCGGGGTCTATGGCTACACCTTC
j_gene: TRBJ2-5; abundance: NA; v_gene: TRBV4-2; d_gene: NA; CDR3aa: CARSQDQIVQGRPETQYF; CDR3nt: TGTGCCCGCAGCCAAGATCAGATAGTTCAGGGAAGACCCGAGACCCAGTACTTC
j_gene: TRBJ1-3; abundance: few; v_gene: TRBV20-1; d_gene: NA; CDR3aa: CSARRGGSGNTIYF; CDR3nt: TGCAGTGCTAGGAGGGGAGGGTCTGGAAACACCATATATTTT
j_gene: TRBJ2-3; abundance: NA; v_gene: TRBV4-1; d_gene: NA; CDR3aa: CASSFHISGTDTQYF; CDR3nt: TGCGCCAGCAGCTTCCACATCTCTGGCACAGATACGCAGTATTTT
j_gene: TRBJ2-6; abundance: NA; v_gene: TRBV10-3; d_gene: NA; CDR3aa: CAISAIRTLGSGANVLTF; CDR3nt: TGTGCCATCAGTGCGATCAGGACTTTGGGCTCTGGGGCCAACGTCCTGACTTTC
j_gene: TRBJ1-1; abundance: NA; v_gene: TRBV5-6; d_gene: NA; CDR3aa: CASSYRDGGTEAFF; CDR3nt: TGTGCCAGCAGCTACCGGGATGGGGGAACTGAAGCTTTCTTT
j_gene: TRBJ1-5; abundance: many; v_gene: TRBV20-1; d_gene: NA; CDR3aa: CSARNQGFPNQPQHF; CDR3nt: TGCAGTGCTCGTAACCAGGGGTTTCCTAATCAGCCCCAGCATTTT
j_gene: TRBJ1-1; abundance: NA; v_gene: TRBV7-9; d_gene: TRBD1; CDR3aa: CTSSYTGTGGAAIF; CDR3nt: TGTACCAGCAGCTACACCGGGACAGGGGGCGCGGCTATCTTT
j_gene: TRBJ2-3; abundance: NA; v_gene: TRBV6-5; d_gene: TRBD2; CDR3aa: CASSYASGEPRDTQYF; CDR3nt: TGTGCCAGCAGTTACGCTAGCGGGGAGCCGCGAGATACGCAGTATTTT
j_gene: TRBJ2-3; abundance: many; v_gene: TRBV20-1; d_gene: NA; CDR3aa: CSANREGTDTQYF; CDR3nt: TGCAGTGCTAACAGGGAGGGGACAGATACGCAGTATTTT
j_gene: TRBJ1-2; abundance: NA; v_gene: TRBV5-1; d_gene: NA; CDR3aa: CASSSGGTNYGYTF; CDR3nt: TGCGCCAGCAGCAGCGGCGGTACTAACTATGGCTACACCTTC
j_gene: TRBJ2-5; abundance: many; v_gene: TRBV11-2; d_gene: NA; CDR3aa: CASSSTKTQYF; CDR3nt: TGTGCCAGCAGCTCCACGAAGACCCAGTACTTC
j_gene: TRBJ2-5; abundance: NA; v_gene: TRBV12-3/TRBV12-4; d_gene: NA; CDR3aa: CASSWGGNVETQYF; CDR3nt: TGTGCCAGCAGTTGGGGTGGTAACGTAGAGACCCAGTACTTC
j_gene: TRBJ2-7; abundance: NA; v_gene: TRBV11-2; d_gene: NA; CDR3aa: CASSLDPLGGDQYF; CDR3nt: TGTGCCAGCAGCTTAGATCCTTTGGGGGGCGATCAGTACTTC
j_gene: TRBJ1-1; abundance: NA; v_gene: TRBV7-8; d_gene: NA; CDR3aa: CASSHDAMPTEAFF; CDR3nt: TGTGCCAGCAGCCACGATGCGATGCCCACTGAAGCTTTCTTT
j_gene: TRBJ2-7; abundance: NA; v_gene: TRBV6-5; d_gene: NA; CDR3aa: CTSGNGVVTRYEQYF; CDR3nt: TGTACCAGCGGCAACGGGGTAGTCACTCGCTACGAGCAGTACTTC
j_gene: TRBJ2-5; abundance: NA; v_gene: TRBV12-3/TRBV12-4; d_gene: NA; CDR3aa: CDSSFDRPETQYF; CDR3nt: TGTGACAGCAGTTTTGACAGGCCAGAGACCCAGTACTTC
j_gene: TRBJ2-1; abundance: NA; v_gene: TRBV6-1; d_gene: NA; CDR3aa: CVSTLGRGRHEQFF; CDR3nt: TGTGTCAGCACTCTGGGCAGGGGGAGGCATGAGCAGTTCTTC
j_gene: TRBJ1-5; abundance: many; v_gene: TRBV11-2; d_gene: NA; CDR3aa: CASSPLGGGGSNQPQHF; CDR3nt: TGTGCCAGCAGCCCGTTGGGGGGGGGTGGTAGCAATCAGCCCCAGCATTTT
j_gene: TRBJ1-2; abundance: NA; v_gene: TRBV4-2; d_gene: NA; CDR3aa: CASNQGKTGYGYTF; CDR3nt: TGTGCCAGCAACCAAGGTAAAACGGGCTATGGCTACACCTTC
j_gene: TRBJ1-2; abundance: NA; v_gene: TRBV7-9; d_gene: TRBD1; CDR3aa: CASRLGTGGRTYGYTF; CDR3nt: TGTGCCAGCAGACTTGGGACAGGGGGGCGGACATATGGCTACACCTTC
j_gene: TRBJ1-1; abundance: once; v_gene: TRBV5-1; d_gene: NA; CDR3aa: CASSLGGGRYAEASF; CDR3nt: TGCGCCAGCAGCTTGGGAGGCGGTCGGTACGCTGAAGCTTCCTTC
j_gene: TRBJ1-4; abundance: NA; v_gene: TRBV11-3; d_gene: NA; CDR3aa: CVSNPRRDASEKLFF; CDR3nt: TGTGTCAGCAACCCTCGCCGGGACGCGTCTGAAAAACTGTTTTTT
j_gene: TRBJ2-5; abundance: once; v_gene: TRBV20-1; d_gene: NA; CDR3aa: CSARGWVLRETQYF; CDR3nt: TGCAGTGCTCGAGGGTGGGTGCTGAGAGAGACCCAGTACTTT
j_gene: TRBJ1-2; abundance: NA; v_gene: TRBV11-2; d_gene: TRBD1; CDR3aa: CVSSIQGGIRGSTF; CDR3nt: TGCGTCAGCAGTATACAAGGGGGCATTCGAGGCTCCACCTTC
j_gene: TRBJ2-5; abundance: NA; v_gene: TRBV11-2; d_gene: NA; CDR3aa: CTSSFGEETEYF; CDR3nt: TGTACCAGCAGCTTCGGTGAAGAGACCGAGTACTTC
j_gene: TRBJ1-1; abundance: NA; v_gene: TRBV30; d_gene: NA; CDR3aa: CAWSSPNTEAFF; CDR3nt: TGTGCCTGGAGTTCCCCTAACACTGAAGCTTTCTTT
j_gene: TRBJ1-2; abundance: NA; v_gene: TRBV29-1; d_gene: NA; CDR3aa: CSVSPTKYGYTF; CDR3nt: TGCAGCGTGAGTCCTACTAAGTATGGCTACACCTTC
j_gene: TRBJ2-6; abundance: NA; v_gene: TRBV4-1; d_gene: TRBD2; CDR3aa: CARSPSGTSSGVNVLTF; CDR3nt: TGCGCCCGCAGCCCCAGCGGGACCAGCTCTGGGGTCAACGTCCTGACTTTC
j_gene: TRBJ1-2; abundance: NA; v_gene: TRBV11-2; d_gene: TRBD1; CDR3aa: CASSIRGGIRGYIF; CDR3nt: TGTGCAAGCAGTATACGAGGGGGCATTCGAGGCTACATCTTC
j_gene: TRBJ2-5; abundance: few; v_gene: TRBV20-1; d_gene: NA; CDR3aa: CSARDQTTRASGETQYF; CDR3nt: TGCAGTGCTAGAGATCAAACAACCCGGGCATCGGGTGAGACCCAGTACTTC
j_gene: TRBJ1-5; abundance: few; v_gene: TRBV20-1; d_gene: NA; CDR3aa: CSARIMGRDQPQHF; CDR3nt: TGCAGTGCTAGAATCATGGGGCGGGATCAGCCCCAGCATTTT
j_gene: TRBJ2-7; abundance: NA; v_gene: TRBV4-2; d_gene: TRBD2; CDR3aa: CGSSPSVTSGRASYEQYF; CDR3nt: TGTGGCAGCAGCCCTTCCGTGACTAGCGGGAGGGCCAGCTACGAGCAGTACTTC
j_gene: TRBJ2-7; abundance: NA; v_gene: TRBV11-3; d_gene: NA; CDR3aa: CVSSSGRSYKQYF; CDR3nt: TGTGTCAGCAGCTCGGGACGGTCCTACAAGCAGTACTTC
j_gene: TRBJ2-3; abundance: NA; v_gene: TRBV4-2; d_gene: NA; CDR3aa: CASSQTKLESDTQYF; CDR3nt: TGTGCCAGCAGCCAAACCAAGCTAGAGTCAGATACGCAGTATTTT